The 21 T cell receptor beta chains listed next were all sequenced from one sample in a study of T-cell memory formation after mild COVID-19. TCRdb independently ran MiXCR on the 5' RACE reads; one entry per CDR3 protein. There are over 450,000 distinct CDR3 sequences in the sample; just over 20% occur only once, and around 12% lies in the top ten. The source material was PBMCs or a T cell subset sorted from them (not recorded which). The receptor source for this set is an adult woman who had mild COVID-19 (a few samples of this study predate the infection). Cell type and time point are not known.

The sample holds a few counts of this clonotype. The rearrangement joins TRBV7-2 to TRBJ2-3; possible D gene TRBD1, 5 bases. CDR1 and CDR2 from the germline V gene are SGHTA and FQGNSA. This CDR3 has 15 residues. V shed 1 base and J shed 4 bases, with 12 bases lying between them. CDR3 coding DNA: TGTGCCAGCAGCTTAGATGGGGCTGGGGCAGATACGCAGTATTTT. It yields the protein CASSLDGAGADTQYF.

The rearrangement uses TRBV11-2 and TRBJ2-7; no definite D call. The germline V gene has CDR1 SGHAT and CDR2 FQNNGV. The CDR3 contains 16 residues. V gave up 5 bases and J gave up 5 bases, with 22 bases separating them. CDR3 sequence: CASSPSPGGRLDEQYF. CDR3 DNA: TGTGCCAGCAGCCCAAGCCCCGGCGGACGCCTGGACGAGCAGTACTTC. The full variable domain, in which reference TRBV11-2 and TRBJ2-7 provide the parts outside the CDR3, is EAGVAQSPRYKIIEKRQSVAFWCNPISGHATLYWYQQILGQGPKLLIQFQNNGVVDDSQLPKDRFSAERLKGVDSTLKIQPAKLEDSAVYLCASSPSPGGRLDEQYFGPGTRLTVT.

This clonotype occurred a few times. V usage is TRBV7-9 and J usage is TRBJ2-2; TRBD2 agrees at 7 bases. Trimming at V came to 8 bases and at J to 0 bases, leaving 3 bases not matched to a gene. The CDR3 runs 14 residues. CDR1 is SEHNR and CDR2 is FQNEAQ in the germline V gene (reference sequence). In nucleotides, the CDR3 is TGTGCCAGCGGACTAGAGTCGAACACCGGGGAGCTGTTTTTT. As protein: CASGLESNTGELFF. Together with reference TRBV7-9 and TRBJ2-2, the CDR3 gives the full variable domain: DTGVSQNPRHKITKRGQNVTFRCDPISEHNRLYWYRQTLGQGPEFLTYFQNEAQLEKSRLLSDRFSAERPKGSFSTLEIQRTEQGDSAMYLCASGLESNTGELFFGEGSRLTVL.

The rearrangement links TRBV12-3 or TRBV12-4 to TRBJ1-5; D remains unclear. The CDR3 covers 13 residues. Between the trimmed V and J ends, which lost 6 bases and 9 bases, there was a span of 15 bases. The CDR3 DNA sequence: TGTGCCAGCAGAAATGGGGAGTCAAGGCCCCAGCATTTT. This codes for CASRNGESRPQHF.

This clonotype turned up a few times. The chain couples TRBV2 to TRBJ2-1, with 9 bases lining up with TRBD1. This CDR3 spans 15 amino acids. The V segment lost 6 bases and the J segment 3 bases; nucleotides outside the gene matches: 6. Per the germline V gene, CDR1 is SNHLY and CDR2 is FYNNEI. The CDR3 reads CASRGTGGLYNEQFF. The CDR3 coding sequence is TGTGCCAGCAGAGGCACAGGGGGCCTCTACAATGAGCAGTTCTTC. Looking up the rest from reference TRBV2 and TRBJ2-1 gives the full variable domain: EPEVTQTPSHQVTQMGQEVILRCVPISNHLYFYWYRQILGQKVEFLVSFYNNEISEKSEIFDDQFSVERPDGSNFTLKIRSTKLEDSAMYFCASRGTGGLYNEQFFGPGTRLTVL.

The chain is built from TRBV5-1 and TRBJ1-2, with 11 positions matching TRBD1. This CDR3 has 15 amino acids. The J segment lost 4 bases and the V segment lost 1 base, leaving 3 bases of the junction unmatched. CDR1 and CDR2 from the germline V gene are SGHRS and YFSETQ. The CDR3 protein is CASSLKDRGLYGYTF. In DNA, the CDR3 is TGCGCCAGCAGCTTGAAGGACAGGGGGCTCTATGGCTACACCTTC.

Only a few counts were recorded for this clonotype. CDR3 sequence: CASSYSAGTGAYEQYF. The DNA for the CDR3 is TGTGCCAGCAGTTACTCAGCGGGGACAGGCGCTTACGAGCAGTACTTC. This chain links TRBV6-5 with TRBJ2-7; D is possibly TRBD1 (8 bases). Trimming removed 0 bases from V and 4 bases from J, with 16 bases in between. The germline V gene has CDR1 MNHEY and CDR2 SVGAGI. This CDR3 has 16 amino acids.

This clonotype has a handful of counts. The chain links TRBV12-3 or TRBV12-4 to TRBJ2-7, with D possibly TRBD2 on 7 matching bases. V was clipped by 6 bases and J by 7 bases, with 19 bases between them. There are 14 residues in the CDR3. The CDR3 bases are TGTGCCAGCAGCACTAGGGGGGGTAAAGGGGAGCAGTACTTC. Translating it yields CASSTRGGKGEQYF.

The chain recombines TRBV27 with TRBJ1-2, with D possibly matching TRBD1 (5 bases). The CDR3 consists of 12 residues. Per the germline V gene, CDR1 is MNHEY and CDR2 is SMNVEV (reference sequence). Trimming removed 5 bases at V and 8 bases at J, with 12 bases between. CDR3 amino acids: CASSGAGIGYTF. CDR3 in DNA: TGTGCCAGCAGTGGGGCAGGGATAGGCTACACCTTC.

This clonotype was counted between two and nine times. The J gene is TRBJ2-7, the V gene TRBV7-6; 14 positions agree with TRBD2. Per germline, CDR1 SGHVS and CDR2 FNYEAQ. Trimming at V came to 4 bases and at J to 1 base, leaving 6 bases not matched to a gene. This CDR3 comprises 17 residues. The CDR3 is CASSSGLAGEVSYEQYF. For the CDR3, the DNA is TGTGCCAGCAGCTCGGGACTAGCGGGAGAGGTATCCTACGAGCAGTACTTC.

The rearrangement links TRBV5-1 to TRBJ2-7; TRBD1 might be the D (6 bases). The germline V gene has CDR1 SGHRS and CDR2 YFSETQ. The CDR3 has 16 amino acids. V was pared by 4 bases and J by 5 bases, with 22 bases between. The CDR3 sequence is CASSQTLGTGIHEQYF. The CDR3 bases are TGCGCCAGCAGCCAAACTCTGGGAACAGGGATCCACGAGCAGTACTTC.

This clonotype turned up a few times. V and J are TRBV7-8 and TRBJ1-1; maybe TRBD1 (5 bases). Germline V CDR1 and CDR2: SGHVS, FQNEAQ. V was trimmed by 4 bases and J by 7 bases, leaving 16 bases between them. The CDR3 totals 14 residues. CDR3 nucleotides: TGTGCCAGCAGCTCCAGGGACTTGGAGCTTGAAGCTTTCTTT. Translating it yields CASSSRDLELEAFF.

The table lists this clonotype with a few counts. The chain employs TRBV5-1 and TRBJ2-7, with D perhaps being TRBD1 or TRBD2 (6 bases each). CDR1 is SGHRS, CDR2 YFSETQ, per germline. The CDR3 runs to 15 residues. Trimming stripped 4 bases from V and 5 bases from J, with 19 bases between. The CDR3 region is CASSPTYRGANEQYF. The CDR3, as DNA: TGCGCCAGCAGCCCGACTTATAGGGGGGCCAACGAGCAGTACTTC. The variable domain in full, with the rest retrieved from reference TRBV5-1 and TRBJ2-7, is KAGVTQTPRYLIKTRGQQVTLSCSPISGHRSVSWYQQTPGQGLQFLFEYFSETQRNKGNFPGRFSGRQFSNSRSEMNVSTLELGDSALYLCASSPTYRGANEQYFGPGTRLTVT.

As for this clonotype: Compared with germline, one end of the junction differs, possibly owing to a read error. The CDR3 DNA sequence: TGCGTCAGCAGCCCAACAGGGGAGGGTACTGAAGCTTTCTTT. It is translated as CVSSPTGEGTEAFF. The V gene is TRBV5-1, the J gene TRBJ1-1; 7 nucleotides line up with TRBD1. Germline CDR1 reads SGHRS; CDR2 reads YFSETQ. CDR3 length: 14 residues.

V is TRBV4-1 and J is TRBJ2-1, with a possible D match to TRBD2 (5 bases). The CDR3 contains 13 residues. Germline V gives CDR1 MGHRA, CDR2 YSYEKL. The V end lost 2 bases, the J end lost 10 bases, and 12 bases lay between the germline ends. The CDR3 nucleotides read TGCGCCAGCAGCCAAACGTTGACTACGGAGCAGTTCTTC. The encoded protein is CASSQTLTTEQFF.

The rearrangement links TRBV6-5 to TRBJ2-3; TRBD1 is a possible D gene (6 bases). Germline CDR1 MNHEY, CDR2 SVGAGI. Deletions cut 4 bases from V and 4 bases from J, with 12 bases between. The CDR3 has 14 amino acids. The CDR3 spells CASSSRGPPDTQYF. CDR3 coding DNA: TGTGCCAGCAGTTCCAGGGGTCCCCCAGATACGCAGTATTTT.

This clonotype was seen a handful of times. V usage is TRBV15 and J usage is TRBJ2-3; D remains unclear. The V end was cut by 8 bases, the J end by 9 bases, with 18 bases between. This CDR3 comprises 13 residues. Germline V gives CDR1 LNHNV, CDR2 YYDKDF (reference sequence). In DNA form, the CDR3 reads TGTGCCACCCTCGTCACCCCTAGAGGAACGCAGTATTTT. It encodes CATLVTPRGTQYF.

J is TRBJ1-1 and V is TRBV7-9; TRBD1 is a possible D gene (5 bases). In germline, CDR1 is SEHNR, CDR2 FQNEAQ (reference sequence). V dropped 0 bases and J dropped 4 bases, with 6 bases sitting between them. The CDR3 sequence is 13 residues long. DNA of the CDR3: TGTGCCAGCAGCTTAGCAGGGACCACTGAAGCTTTCTTT. This codes for CASSLAGTTEAFF.

Only a few counts were recorded for this clonotype. The chain has TRBV5-1 and TRBJ1-6, with D unclear. The CDR3 length is 15 residues. Germline V gives CDR1 SGHRS, CDR2 YFSETQ. V dropped 0 bases and J dropped 5 bases, with 9 bases sitting between them. The CDR3: CASSLVPGHNSPLHF. The CDR3 nucleotides read TGCGCCAGCAGCTTGGTTCCCGGCCATAATTCACCCCTCCACTTT.

This clonotype has a handful of counts. The chain is built from TRBV20-1 and TRBJ2-7; tentatively, D is TRBD2 (6 bases). CDR1 is DFQATT and CDR2 is SNEGSKA in the germline V gene (reference sequence). The germline V and J ends were trimmed by 4 bases and 2 bases, with 9 bases remaining between them. The CDR3 runs 12 residues. DNA for the CDR3: TGCAGTGCTACCGGAGGGACCTACGAGCAGTACTTC. Translated: CSATGGTYEQYF.

A few counts support this clonotype. The V gene is TRBV7-3, the J gene TRBJ2-2; tentatively, D is TRBD1 (6 bases). The CDR3 spans 15 residues. V lost 5 bases, J lost 0 bases, and 10 bases lay in between. The germline V gene has CDR1 SGHTA and CDR2 FQGTGA. This CDR3 reads CASSPDRTNTGELFF. The CDR3 DNA sequence: TGTGCCAGCAGCCCCGACAGGACGAACACCGGGGAGCTGTTTTTT.